This entry features one TCR beta chain sequence. Its antigen is as yet unknown. 13 Jbeta primers and 60 Vbeta primers were used for the PCR. Data came from immunoSEQ multiplex PCR; TCRdb stores just in-frame clones and leaves some out. The data hold 99,000 or so clones, with around 80% observed a single time. The V end lost 6 bases, the J end lost 2 bases, and 6 bases lay between the germline ends. Germline assignment: CDR1 LGHNT and CDR2 FRNRAP. CDR3 length: 12 amino acids. The sample originates from a study of cytomegalovirus exposure and HLA in healthy donors. Points from the study as a whole: Within an earlier analysis, most TCR beta V segments proved productive either about 87% or about 30% of the time. In vitro confirmation showed three CMV-associated chains to be CMV antigen specific.

The gene calls are TRBV12-5 and TRBJ2-3; D is uncertain. The receptor was derived from a man between 35 and 55 years old in good health and CMV-seropositive. Sequenced material: PBMCs. The CDR3 DNA reads TGTGCTAGTGGACTGAACACAGATACGCAGTATTTT. It yields the protein CASGLNTDTQYF.